The 18 T cell receptor beta chains below were found in one sample sequenced in a study of cytomegalovirus exposure and HLA in healthy donors. This PCR relied on a set of 60 Vbeta primers and 13 Jbeta primers. TCRdb's table, derived via immunoSEQ multiplex PCR, lists solely in-frame clones and lacks some. The table lists roughly 140,000 clones, almost 85% of them singletons. Input material: PBMCs. The receptors stem from a woman aged 55-69 years in good health and CMV-seropositive.

Only a few counts were recorded for this clone. The rearrangement links TRBV10-3 to TRBJ2-2; D possibly corresponds to TRBD1 (5 bases). There are 14 residues in the CDR3. Looked up from germline, CDR1 is ENHRY and CDR2 is SYGVKD. The V gene lost 6 bases and the J gene lost 5 bases, with 13 bases spanning the gap. The CDR3 DNA sequence: TGTGCCATCAGACCGATAGGGGCGACCGGGGAGCTGTTTTTT. It yields the protein CAIRPIGATGELFF.

The chain combines TRBV10-3 with TRBJ2-2; D uncertain. This CDR3 has 11 amino acids. Germline CDR1 and CDR2: ENHRY and SYGVKD. V gave up 10 bases and J gave up 6 bases, with 9 bases separating them. This chain's CDR3 is CATMESGELFF. CDR3 nucleotide sequence: TGTGCCACCATGGAGTCCGGGGAGCTGTTTTTT.

This clone was counted a single time. The CDR3 sequence is CASSRGDYYGYTF. The DNA of the CDR3 is TGTGCCAGTAGTAGAGGGGACTACTATGGCTACACCTTC. The J gene is TRBJ1-2, the V gene TRBV19; possible D gene TRBD1, 5 bases. The CDR3 consists of 13 residues. Trimming pared 4 bases from V and 3 bases from J, leaving 9 bases between. CDR1 and CDR2 from the germline V gene are LNHDA and SQIVND (reference sequence). The full variable domain, completed using reference TRBV19 and TRBJ1-2, is DGGITQSPKYLFRKEGQNVTLSCEQNLNHDAMYWYRQDPGQGLRLIYYSQIVNDFQKGDIAEGYSVSREKKESFPLTVTSAQKNPTAFYLCASSRGDYYGYTFGSGTRLTVV.

This clone was picked up a small number of times. The chain has TRBV4-3 and TRBJ2-1, with TRBD2 matching over 7 bases. Trimming took 1 base from V and 6 from J; bases not matched to a gene: 12. This CDR3 is 17 amino acids long. Germline loops: CDR1 LGHNA, CDR2 YSLEER. The CDR3 is CASSQVRGLPRGNEQFF. CDR3 DNA sequence: TGCGCCAGCAGCCAAGTTAGGGGACTACCTCGGGGCAATGAGCAGTTCTTC.

The chain recombines TRBV19 with TRBJ1-1, with D tentatively TRBD1 (5 bases). Trimming left V 3 bases short and J 3 bases short, with 11 bases between. Germline-derived CDR1 and CDR2 are LNHDA and SQIVND (reference sequence). This CDR3 has 14 residues. This CDR3 is CASSMAGGHTEAFF. DNA of the CDR3: TGTGCCAGTAGTATGGCCGGGGGACACACTGAAGCTTTCTTT.

V and J are TRBV4-2 and TRBJ2-1, with 8 bases fitting TRBD2. The trim removed 0 bases at V and 8 bases at J, leaving 15 bases unmatched. Germline V gives CDR1 LGHNA, CDR2 YNFKEQ. The CDR3 consists of 18 residues. In nucleotides, the CDR3 is TGTGCCAGCAGCCAAGAGGCCACTAGCGGATTTTATAGGGATGAGCAGTTCTTC. This gives the protein CASSQEATSGFYRDEQFF.

This sequence joins TRBV2 and TRBJ2-7, with TRBD2 identical over 9 bases. The CDR3 runs 17 residues. Unmatched junction bases numbered 9, after V lost 3 bases and J lost 0 bases. Per germline, CDR1 SNHLY and CDR2 FYNNEI. This CDR3 reads CASSDGLAGSVSYEQYF. Written as DNA, the CDR3 is TGTGCCAGCAGTGACGGTCTAGCGGGGTCAGTCTCCTACGAGCAGTACTTC.

This chain links TRBV28 with TRBJ2-7, with D perhaps TRBD1 (7 bases). Germline V gene data show CDR1 as MDHEN and CDR2 as SYDVKM. The V gene lost 2 bases and the J gene lost 9 bases, with 26 bases spanning the gap. The CDR3 sequence is 17 residues long. The CDR3 nucleotides are TGTGCCAGCAGTTTACCGCGGGCGGGACAGTGCTTTACGTGGCAGTACTTC. The encoded protein is CASSLPRAGQCFTWQYF.

V gene TRBV10-3 combines with J gene TRBJ1-1, with D perhaps TRBD1 (5 bases). Germline CDR1 reads ENHRY; CDR2 reads SYGVKD. CDR3 length: 11 residues. The V end lost 2 bases, the J end lost 8 bases, and 6 bases lay between the germline ends. DNA of the CDR3: TGTGCCATCAGTGAGGACAGCGAAGCTTTCTTT. The encoded protein is CAISEDSEAFF.

The gene calls are TRBV27 and TRBJ2-7, with TRBD2 identical over 7 bases. Germline V gene lookup returns CDR1 MNHEY and CDR2 SMNVEV (reference sequence). After removal of 2 bases from V and 5 bases from J, the junction contained 3 bases not matched to a gene. This CDR3 has 13 amino acids. CDR3 residues: CASSLGGGDEQYF. The CDR3 DNA reads as TGTGCCAGCAGTTTAGGGGGAGGGGACGAGCAGTACTTC.

The V gene is TRBV9, the J gene TRBJ2-1; D gene ambiguous. The V end lost 0 bases, the J end lost 7 bases, and 8 bases lay between the germline ends. There are 13 residues in the CDR3. CDR1 SGDLS and CDR2 YYNGEE come from the germline V gene. CDR3 coding DNA: TGTGCCAGCAGCGTAGCTACCGCGAATGAGCAGTTCTTC. Protein: CASSVATANEQFF. Drawing the rest from reference TRBV9 and TRBJ2-1, the complete variable domain is DSGVTQTPKHLITATGQRVTLRCSPRSGDLSVYWYQQSLDQGLQFLIQYYNGEERAKGNILERFSAQQFPDLHSELNLSSLELGDSALYFCASSVATANEQFFGPGTRLTVL.

The chain couples TRBV6-4 to TRBJ2-1; D is ambiguous. This CDR3 has 14 amino acids. V gave up 0 bases and J gave up 3 bases, with 6 bases separating them. The V gene's germline CDR1 is MRHNA and CDR2 SNTAGT. CDR3 DNA: TGTGCCAGCAGTGACTCGCCAGACTACAATGAGCAGTTCTTC. This encodes CASSDSPDYNEQFF.

A few counts support this clone. This chain connects TRBV15 to TRBJ2-5, with D possibly matching TRBD1 (5 bases). Trimming took 1 base from V and 1 from J, leaving 13 bases between them. CDR3 length: 16 amino acids. The germline V gene has CDR1 LNHNV and CDR2 YYDKDF (reference sequence). CDR3 residues: CATSRGGPRTQETQYF. The CDR3 DNA reads TGTGCCACCAGCAGAGGGGGCCCTAGAACCCAAGAGACCCAGTACTTC.

Note on this clone: The sample carries other DNA sequences with the same CDR3. The V gene is TRBV2, the J gene TRBJ1-1; D uncertain. Per the germline V gene, CDR1 is SNHLY and CDR2 is FYNNEI. The CDR3 is 12 residues long. V shed 0 bases and J shed 6 bases, with 5 bases lying between them. For the CDR3, the DNA is TGTGCCAGCAGTGAAGCAAGAGCTGAAGCTTTCTTT. Amino acids: CASSEARAEAFF. Filled out from reference TRBV2 and TRBJ1-1, the complete variable domain reads EPEVTQTPSHQVTQMGQEVILRCVPISNHLYFYWYRQILGQKVEFLVSFYNNEISEKSEIFDDQFSVERPDGSNFTLKIRSTKLEDSAMYFCASSEARAEAFFGQGTRLTVV.

The genes are TRBV5-4 and TRBJ2-3, with D unclear. The V and J ends lost 0 bases and 2 bases respectively, with 10 bases between them. Germline V gene data show CDR1 as SGHNT and CDR2 as YYREEE (reference sequence). This CDR3 has 15 residues. The chain's CDR3 is CASSLVGRATDTQYF. DNA for the CDR3: TGTGCCAGCAGCTTGGTTGGGCGTGCCACAGATACGCAGTATTTT.

The chain couples TRBV6-5 to TRBJ2-3, with D perhaps TRBD2 (6 bases). The length of the CDR3 is 14 residues. Between the trimmed V and J ends, which lost 6 bases and 3 bases, there was a span of 13 bases. Germline values: CDR1 MNHEY, CDR2 SVGAGI. The CDR3 coding sequence is TGTGCCAGCAGCCCCTACGGGGGAACAGATACGCAGTATTTT. Its translation is CASSPYGGTDTQYF.

The J gene is TRBJ1-2, the V gene TRBV10-3; no reliable D call. The V end was cut by 2 bases, the J end by 3 bases, with 7 bases between. The CDR3 is 13 residues long. Germline CDR1 reads ENHRY; CDR2 reads SYGVKD. The CDR3 DNA reads TGTGCCATCAGTGAGGGCCAGGACTATGGCTACACCTTC. Amino acids: CAISEGQDYGYTF.

The rearrangement joins TRBV27 to TRBJ1-1, with 7 bases that match TRBD1. The CDR3 runs to 14 residues. Per germline, CDR1 MNHEY and CDR2 SMNVEV (reference sequence). J gave up 2 bases and V 3 bases, and 3 bases lay outside the gene matches. Written as DNA, the CDR3 is TGTGCCAGCAGTTTGGGGACAGCAAACACTGAAGCTTTCTTT. Protein: CASSLGTANTEAFF.